The clone carrying this TCR beta chain was seen more than once but under ten times. The antigen is undetermined. The sequenced template was cDNA made from the entire isolated RNA. Here immunoSEQ multiplex PCR was the method, and the copy in TCRdb shows in-frame clones only, minus some. The sample has about 640,000 clones; over 10% are singletons. This record belongs to a study of beta chain features in type 1 diabetes. Study background: Age and gender were similar between patients and healthy donors, as were cell yields.

Trimming left V 8 bases short and J 3 bases short, with 11 bases between. The length of the CDR3 is 12 residues. CDR1 MNHEY and CDR2 SVGAGI come from the germline V gene. Study-wide points: Among patients with Type 1 diabetes, TCRB CDR3s were moderately but significantly shorter in every one of the four CD4+ subsets. A cDNA-based sequencing approach could over-represent cells with high TCR expression.

Sequencing was performed on naive CD4+ T cells from blood. The receptor was derived from a man under 40 with type 1 diabetes. The rearrangement joins TRBV6-5 to TRBJ2-7; D tentatively fits TRBD1 or TRBD2 (5 bases each). The CDR3 DNA reads as TGTGCCAGCGCCGGGACCGTCTACGAGCAGTACTTC. As protein: CASAGTVYEQYF.